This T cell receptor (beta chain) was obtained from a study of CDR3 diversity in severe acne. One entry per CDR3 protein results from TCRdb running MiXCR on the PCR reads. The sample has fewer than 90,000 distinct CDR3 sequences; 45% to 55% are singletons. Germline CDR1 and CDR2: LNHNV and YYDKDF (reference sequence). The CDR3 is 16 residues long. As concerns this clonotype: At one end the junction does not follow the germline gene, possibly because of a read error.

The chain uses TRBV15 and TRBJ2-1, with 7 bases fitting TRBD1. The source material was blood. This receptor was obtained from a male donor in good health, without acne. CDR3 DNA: TGTGCCGCCAGCAGCGCCGACAGGGACACCTACAATGAGCAGTTCTTC. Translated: CAASSADRDTYNEQFF.